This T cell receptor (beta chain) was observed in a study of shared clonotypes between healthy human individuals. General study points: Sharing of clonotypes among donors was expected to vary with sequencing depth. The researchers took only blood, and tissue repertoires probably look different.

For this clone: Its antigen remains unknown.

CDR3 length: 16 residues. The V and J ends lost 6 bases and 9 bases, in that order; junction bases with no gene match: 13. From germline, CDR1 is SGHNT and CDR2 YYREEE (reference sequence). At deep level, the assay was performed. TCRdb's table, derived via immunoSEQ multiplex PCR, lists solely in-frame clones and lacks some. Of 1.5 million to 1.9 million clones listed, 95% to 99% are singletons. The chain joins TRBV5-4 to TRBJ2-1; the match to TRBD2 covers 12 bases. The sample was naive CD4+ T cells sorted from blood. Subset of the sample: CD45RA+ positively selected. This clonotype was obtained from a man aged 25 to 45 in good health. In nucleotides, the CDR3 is TGTGCCAGCACCATCCCGACTAGCGGGAGTAGGGGTGAGCAGTTCTTC. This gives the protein CASTIPTSGSRGEQFF.